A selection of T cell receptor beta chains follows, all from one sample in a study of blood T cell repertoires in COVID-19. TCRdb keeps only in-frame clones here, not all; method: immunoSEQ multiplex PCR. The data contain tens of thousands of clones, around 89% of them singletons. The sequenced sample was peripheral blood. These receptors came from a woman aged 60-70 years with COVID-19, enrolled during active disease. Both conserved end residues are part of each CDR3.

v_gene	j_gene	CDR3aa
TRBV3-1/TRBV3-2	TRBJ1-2	CASSQYPGADGYTF
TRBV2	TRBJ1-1	CASSNRGGTEAFF
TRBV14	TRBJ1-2	CASSERLGGGNYGYTF
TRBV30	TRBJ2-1	CAWSGDLISYNEQFF
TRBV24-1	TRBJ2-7	CATSGASSYEQYF
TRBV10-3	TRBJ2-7	CAISRTGGSYEQYF
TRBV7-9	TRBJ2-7	CASSFGNSYEQYF
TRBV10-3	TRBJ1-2	CAISGGGYGYTF
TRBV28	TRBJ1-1	CASSLEDRAEAFF
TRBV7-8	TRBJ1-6	CASSPSGQGARSPLHF
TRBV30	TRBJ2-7	CASLGDSSYEQYF
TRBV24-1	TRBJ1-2	CATSDPGRGHGYTF
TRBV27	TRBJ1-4	CASTSWTGGEKLFF
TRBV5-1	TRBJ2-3	CASSLGFADTQYF
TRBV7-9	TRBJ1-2	CASTDSDKGYYGYTF
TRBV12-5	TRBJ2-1	CASGLVLPGIAVNEQFF
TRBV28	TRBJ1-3	CASSLWGQPGNTIYF
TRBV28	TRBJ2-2	CASSWGGNTGELFF
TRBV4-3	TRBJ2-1	CASSQEAGSSGNTYNEQFF
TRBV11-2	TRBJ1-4	CASSATGDATNEKLFF
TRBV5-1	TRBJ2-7	CASSRSDFGRSYEQYF
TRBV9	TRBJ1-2	CASSVGGQGAQGYGYTF
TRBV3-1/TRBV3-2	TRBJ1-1	CASSYTDTNTEAFF
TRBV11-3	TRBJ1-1	CASSLVGGVDTEAFF
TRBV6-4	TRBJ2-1	CASSADLQSYNEQFF
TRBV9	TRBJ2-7	CASSAGLRGYEQYF
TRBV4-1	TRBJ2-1	CASSQPTVIAGEWNEQFF
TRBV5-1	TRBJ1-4	CASSLSGTATNEKLFF
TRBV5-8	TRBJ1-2	CASSPTSTVYGYTF
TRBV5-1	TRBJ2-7	CASSLRGIYEQYF
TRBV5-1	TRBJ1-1	CASSLGQDTEAFF
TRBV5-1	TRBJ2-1	CASSASSNSYNEQFF
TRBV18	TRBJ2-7	CASSPIRQTYEQYF
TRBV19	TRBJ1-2	CASSPNQGRYTF
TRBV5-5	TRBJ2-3	CASNFRDGTDTQYF
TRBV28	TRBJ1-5	CASSSPRPGLFGQPQHF
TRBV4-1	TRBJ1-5	CASSLDPLDIGNQPQHF
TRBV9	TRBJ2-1	CASSDSGRSYNEQFF
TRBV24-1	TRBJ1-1	CATTQDRHMNTEAFF
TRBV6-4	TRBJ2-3	CASSGTSGRDTQYF
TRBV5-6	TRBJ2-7	CASSYYGEQYF